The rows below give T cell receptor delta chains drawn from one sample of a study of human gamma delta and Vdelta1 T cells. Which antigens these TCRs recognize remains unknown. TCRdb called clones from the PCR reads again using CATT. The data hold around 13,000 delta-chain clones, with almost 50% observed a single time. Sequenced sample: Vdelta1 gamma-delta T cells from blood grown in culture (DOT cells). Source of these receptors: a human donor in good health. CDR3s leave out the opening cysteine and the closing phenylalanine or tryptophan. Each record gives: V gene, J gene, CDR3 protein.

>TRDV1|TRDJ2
ALGERGSTYRHRVLGDPPGQLF
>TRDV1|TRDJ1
ALGELGPAYTDKLI
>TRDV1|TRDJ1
ALGELQLLGPLVKNTDKLI
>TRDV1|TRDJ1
ALGEALVMYTDKLI
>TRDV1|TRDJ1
ALGELPPGNYFGGGTDKLI
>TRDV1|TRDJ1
ALGEQMANTGGSGKLI
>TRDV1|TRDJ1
ALGECLPTNPLYWGGRQTDKLI
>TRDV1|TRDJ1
ALGTPKSAGDTPGVGKLI
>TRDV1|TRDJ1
ALGGSHTAITDKLI
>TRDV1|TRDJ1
ALGGNTSTGADKLI
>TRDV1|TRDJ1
ALGELGGDSPNWDSNGAGDDKLI
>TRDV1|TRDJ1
ALGELGNSYKLGDTQLI
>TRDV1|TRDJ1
ALGVTLPGDGTGGYACTDKLI
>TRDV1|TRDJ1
ALGELEPSFTGGYTDKLI
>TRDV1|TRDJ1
ALGELPPQVLGDPPYTDKLI
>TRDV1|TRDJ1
ALGEPTVPPSTVKYTDKLI
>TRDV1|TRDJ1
ALGDLPSFPDTWTDKLI
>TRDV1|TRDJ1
ALGERALRYTDKLI
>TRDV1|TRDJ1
ALGEVPPREKWGTHTDKLI
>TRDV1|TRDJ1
ALGELGYWGMYTDKLI
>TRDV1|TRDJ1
ALGEGFLPWGFRYTDKLI
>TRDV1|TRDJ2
ALGVLRDWGFPQLF